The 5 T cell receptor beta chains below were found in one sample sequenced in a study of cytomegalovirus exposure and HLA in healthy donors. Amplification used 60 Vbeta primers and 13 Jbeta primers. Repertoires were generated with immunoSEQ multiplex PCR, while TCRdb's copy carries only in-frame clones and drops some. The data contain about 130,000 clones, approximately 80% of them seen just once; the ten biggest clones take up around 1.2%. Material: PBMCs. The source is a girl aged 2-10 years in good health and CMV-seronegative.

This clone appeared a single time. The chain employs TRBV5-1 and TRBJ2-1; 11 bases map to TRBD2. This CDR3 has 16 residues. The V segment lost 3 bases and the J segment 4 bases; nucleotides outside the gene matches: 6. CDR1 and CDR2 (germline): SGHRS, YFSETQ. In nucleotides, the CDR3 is TGCGCCAGCAGCTCCATCCTAGCGGGGGGTTACAATGAGCAGTTCTTC. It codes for CASSSILAGGYNEQFF. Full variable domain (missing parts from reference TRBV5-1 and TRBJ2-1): KAGVTQTPRYLIKTRGQQVTLSCSPISGHRSVSWYQQTPGQGLQFLFEYFSETQRNKGNFPGRFSGRQFSNSRSEMNVSTLELGDSALYLCASSSILAGGYNEQFFGPGTRLTVL.

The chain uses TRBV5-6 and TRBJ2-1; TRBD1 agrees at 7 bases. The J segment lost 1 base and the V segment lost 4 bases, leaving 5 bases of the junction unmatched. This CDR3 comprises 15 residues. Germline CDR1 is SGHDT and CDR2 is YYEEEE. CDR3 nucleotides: TGTGCCAGCAGCAACCGACAGGGTTCCTACAATGAGCAGTTCTTC. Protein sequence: CASSNRQGSYNEQFF.

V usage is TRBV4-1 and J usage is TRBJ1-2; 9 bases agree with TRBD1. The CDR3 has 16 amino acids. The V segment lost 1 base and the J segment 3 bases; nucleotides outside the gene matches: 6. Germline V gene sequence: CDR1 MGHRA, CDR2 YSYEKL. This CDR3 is CASSQAEQGAYYGYTF. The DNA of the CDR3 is TGCGCCAGCAGCCAAGCGGAACAGGGGGCCTACTATGGCTACACCTTC.

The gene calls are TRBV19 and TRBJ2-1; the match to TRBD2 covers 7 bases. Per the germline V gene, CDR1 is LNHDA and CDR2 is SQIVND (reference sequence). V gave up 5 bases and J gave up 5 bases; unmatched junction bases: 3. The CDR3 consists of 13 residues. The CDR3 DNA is TGTGCCAGTAGTCCCGGACTAGACAATGAGCAGTTCTTC. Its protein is CASSPGLDNEQFF.

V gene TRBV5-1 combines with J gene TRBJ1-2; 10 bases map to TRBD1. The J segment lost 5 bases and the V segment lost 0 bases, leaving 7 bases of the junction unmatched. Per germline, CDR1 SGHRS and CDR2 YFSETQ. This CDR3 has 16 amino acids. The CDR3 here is CASSLDSGQGNYGYTF. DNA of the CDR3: TGCGCCAGCAGCTTGGATTCGGGACAGGGGAATTATGGCTACACCTTC.